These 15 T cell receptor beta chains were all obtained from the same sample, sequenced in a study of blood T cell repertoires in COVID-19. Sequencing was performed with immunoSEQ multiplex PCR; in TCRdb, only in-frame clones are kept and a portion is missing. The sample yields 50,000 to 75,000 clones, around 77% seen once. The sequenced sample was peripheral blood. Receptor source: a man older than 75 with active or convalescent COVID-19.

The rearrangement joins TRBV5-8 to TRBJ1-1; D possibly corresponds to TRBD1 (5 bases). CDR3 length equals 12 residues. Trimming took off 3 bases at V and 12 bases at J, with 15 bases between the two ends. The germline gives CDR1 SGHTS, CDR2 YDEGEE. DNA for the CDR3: TGTGCCAGCAGCTGGGCAGGGCTATCGACTTTCTTT. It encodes CASSWAGLSTFF.

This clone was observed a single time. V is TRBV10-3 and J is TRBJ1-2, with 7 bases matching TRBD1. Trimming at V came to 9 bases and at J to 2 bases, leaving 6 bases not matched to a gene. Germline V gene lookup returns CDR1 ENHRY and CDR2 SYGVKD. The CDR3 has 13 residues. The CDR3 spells CAINRQGNYGYTF. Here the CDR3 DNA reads TGTGCCATAAATCGACAGGGCAACTATGGCTACACCTTC.

The CDR3 here is CASREGGTDTQYF. DNA for the CDR3: TGTGCCAGCAGGGAGGGTGGCACAGATACGCAGTATTTT. J is TRBJ2-3 and V is TRBV6-5, with D possibly TRBD2 on 6 matching bases. There are 13 residues in the CDR3. V was clipped by 6 bases and J by 1 base, with 8 bases between them. The germline V gene encodes CDR1 MNHEY and CDR2 SVGAGI.

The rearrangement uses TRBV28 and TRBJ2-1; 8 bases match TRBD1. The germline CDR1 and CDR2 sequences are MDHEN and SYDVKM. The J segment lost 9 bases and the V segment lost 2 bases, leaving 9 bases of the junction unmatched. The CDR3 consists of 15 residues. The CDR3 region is CASSLRTGKGGEQFF. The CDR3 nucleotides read TGTGCCAGCAGTTTACGGACAGGGAAAGGGGGTGAGCAGTTCTTC.

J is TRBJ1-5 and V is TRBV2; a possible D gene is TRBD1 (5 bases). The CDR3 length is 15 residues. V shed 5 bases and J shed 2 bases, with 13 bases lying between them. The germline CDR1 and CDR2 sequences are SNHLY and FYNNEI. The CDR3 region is CASSLQASGNQPQHF. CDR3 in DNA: TGTGCCAGCAGTTTACAGGCATCGGGCAATCAGCCCCAGCATTTT.

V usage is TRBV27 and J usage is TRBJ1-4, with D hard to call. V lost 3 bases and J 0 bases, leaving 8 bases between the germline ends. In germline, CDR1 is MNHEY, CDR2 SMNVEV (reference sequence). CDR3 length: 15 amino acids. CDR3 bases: TGTGCCAGCAGTTTGAGGCCTGCAACTAATGAAAAACTGTTTTTT. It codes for CASSLRPATNEKLFF.

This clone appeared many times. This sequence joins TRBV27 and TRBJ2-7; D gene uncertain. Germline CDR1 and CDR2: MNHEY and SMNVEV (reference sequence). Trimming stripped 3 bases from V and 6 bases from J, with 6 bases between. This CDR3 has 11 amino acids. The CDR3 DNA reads TGTGCCAGCAGTTTCTTGAGCGAGCAGTACTTC. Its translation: CASSFLSEQYF.

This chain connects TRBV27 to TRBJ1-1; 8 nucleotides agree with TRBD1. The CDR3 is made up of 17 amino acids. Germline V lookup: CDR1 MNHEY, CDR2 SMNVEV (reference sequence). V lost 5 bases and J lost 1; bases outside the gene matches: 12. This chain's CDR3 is CASSLVMVQGANTEAFF. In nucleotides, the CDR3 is TGTGCCAGCAGTCTCGTGATGGTCCAGGGGGCGAACACTGAAGCTTTCTTT.

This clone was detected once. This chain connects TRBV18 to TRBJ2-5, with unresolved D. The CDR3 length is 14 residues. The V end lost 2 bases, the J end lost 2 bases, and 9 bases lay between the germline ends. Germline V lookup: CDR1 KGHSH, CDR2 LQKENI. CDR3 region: CASSPYGPQETQYF. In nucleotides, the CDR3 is TGTGCCAGCTCACCATATGGGCCACAAGAGACCCAGTACTTC.

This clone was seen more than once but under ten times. CDR3 bases: TGTGCCAGCAAAACAGGGCTCTTCTCCTATAATTCACCCCTCCACTTT. Its translation: CASKTGLFSYNSPLHF. The chain has TRBV27 and TRBJ1-6; a weak D match, TRBD1 (6 bases). V gave up 7 bases and J gave up 0 bases, with 13 bases separating them. Germline values: CDR1 MNHEY, CDR2 SMNVEV (reference sequence). CDR3 size: 16 residues.

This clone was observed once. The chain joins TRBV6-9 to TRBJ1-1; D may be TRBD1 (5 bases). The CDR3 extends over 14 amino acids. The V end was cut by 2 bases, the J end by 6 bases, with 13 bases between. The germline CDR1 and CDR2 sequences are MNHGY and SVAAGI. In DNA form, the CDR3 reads TGTGCCAGCAGTTATGGTGGGCAGGGCGCTGAAGCTTTCTTT. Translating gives CASSYGGQGAEAFF.

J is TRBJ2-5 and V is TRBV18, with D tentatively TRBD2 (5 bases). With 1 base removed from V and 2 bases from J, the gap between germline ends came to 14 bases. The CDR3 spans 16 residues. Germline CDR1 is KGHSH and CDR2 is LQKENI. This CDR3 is CASSPQVDFIQETQYF. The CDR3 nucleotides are TGTGCCAGCTCACCACAGGTGGACTTCATACAAGAGACCCAGTACTTC.

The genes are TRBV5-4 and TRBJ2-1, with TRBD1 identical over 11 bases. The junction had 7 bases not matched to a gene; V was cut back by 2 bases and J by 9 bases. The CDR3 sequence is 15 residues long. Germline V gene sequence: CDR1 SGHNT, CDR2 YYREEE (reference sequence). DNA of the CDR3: TGTGCCAGCAGCTTCGGACAGGGGGCGCCCCGTGAGCAGTTCTTC. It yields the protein CASSFGQGAPREQFF.

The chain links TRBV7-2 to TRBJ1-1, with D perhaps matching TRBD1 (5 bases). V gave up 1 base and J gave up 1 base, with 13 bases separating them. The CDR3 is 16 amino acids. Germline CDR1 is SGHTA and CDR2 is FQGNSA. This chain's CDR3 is CASSLDSGLPNTEAFF. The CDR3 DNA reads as TGTGCCAGCAGCTTAGATTCGGGACTCCCGAACACTGAAGCTTTCTTT.

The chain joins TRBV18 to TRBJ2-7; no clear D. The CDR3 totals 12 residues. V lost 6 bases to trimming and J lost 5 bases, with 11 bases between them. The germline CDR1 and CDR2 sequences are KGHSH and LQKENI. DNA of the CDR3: TGTGCCAGCTCCAGTCTCCGGGACGAGCAGTACTTC. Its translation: CASSSLRDEQYF.